Below, 9 T cell receptor beta chains from the same sample are listed, as sequenced in a study of beta chain features in type 1 diabetes. Every isolated RNA sample was fully reverse transcribed, so sequencing captured expressed TCRB transcripts. Sequencing used immunoSEQ multiplex PCR; TCRdb keeps in-frame clones, though not all of them. The table includes some 150,000 clones, less than 10% detected once. The sample consisted of central memory CD4+ T cells from blood. The receptors originated from a middle-aged woman in good health.

The V gene is TRBV4-1, the J gene TRBJ1-1, with D possibly matching TRBD1 (5 bases). Between the trimmed V and J ends, which lost 7 bases and 3 bases, there was a span of 15 bases. This CDR3 region has 14 residues. Germline V gene lookup returns CDR1 MGHRA and CDR2 YSYEKL. The CDR3 region has the DNA TGCGCCAGCAAGGGGATTCTCAGGGACACTGAAGCTTTCTTT. Protein sequence: CASKGILRDTEAFF.

The rearrangement joins TRBV7-2 to TRBJ2-2, with D possibly TRBD1 on 5 matching bases. Trimming cost V 0 bases and J 7 bases, with 12 bases left between them. Germline V gives CDR1 SGHTA, CDR2 FQGNSA. This CDR3 has 15 amino acids. The CDR3 is CASSLALPGIGELFF. The CDR3 DNA reads as TGTGCCAGCAGCTTAGCGCTTCCAGGGATCGGGGAGCTGTTTTTT.

CDR3 sequence: CASSTRPREGAWGASTDTQYF. The CDR3 DNA is TGCGCCAGCAGCACCAGACCCCGGGAGGGAGCATGGGGAGCTAGCACAGATACGCAGTATTTT. The chain recombines TRBV5-1 with TRBJ2-3, with 8 positions matching TRBD2. V dropped 4 bases and J dropped 0; count of bases not matched to a gene: 22. This CDR3 spans 21 amino acids. Germline V gene lookup returns CDR1 SGHRS and CDR2 YFSETQ.

The V and J genes are TRBV6-1 and TRBJ2-2; TRBD2 matches at 10 bases. Germline-derived CDR1 and CDR2 are MNHNS and SASEGT. The V segment lost 8 bases and the J segment 4 bases; nucleotides outside the gene matches: 7. This CDR3 has 15 amino acids. The CDR3 sequence is CASCGLAGATGELFF. The CDR3 region has the DNA TGTGCCAGCTGTGGGCTAGCGGGGGCCACCGGGGAGCTGTTTTTT.

The chain combines TRBV5-5 with TRBJ2-3; 10 nucleotides match TRBD1. With 1 base clipped from V and 6 bases from J, the junction kept 5 bases outside the gene matches. CDR3 size: 15 residues. The germline V gene encodes CDR1 SGHKS and CDR2 YYEKEE (reference sequence). The CDR3 bases are TGTGCCAGCAGCTTGCGGACAGGGGGGGTTGATACGCAGTATTTT. Amino acid sequence: CASSLRTGGVDTQYF.

The sample holds a few counts of this clone. V is TRBV29-1 and J is TRBJ2-3; TRBD2 agrees at 7 bases. Germline assignment: CDR1 SQVTM and CDR2 ANQGSEA. This CDR3 has 16 residues. V lost 4 bases and J lost 3; bases outside the gene matches: 13. The CDR3 loop reads CSVGTQGSSGTDTQYF. The CDR3 bases are TGCAGCGTTGGGACCCAGGGCTCTAGCGGTACAGATACGCAGTATTTT.

This clone was recorded a few times. This chain links TRBV19 with TRBJ1-2; D gene uncertain. V was clipped by 3 bases and J by 6 bases, with 17 bases between them. The CDR3 contains 15 residues. The V gene's germline CDR1 is LNHDA and CDR2 SQIVND (reference sequence). The CDR3 is CASSMSGLRRDGYTF. The CDR3 nucleotides are TGTGCCAGTAGTATGTCCGGACTCCGGAGGGATGGCTACACCTTC.

This clone was observed a few times. The chain combines TRBV28 with TRBJ2-3, with D perhaps TRBD2 (5 bases). V was clipped by 5 bases and J by 0 bases, with 12 bases between them. The CDR3 covers 15 residues. From germline, CDR1 is MDHEN and CDR2 SYDVKM. CDR3 bases: TGTGCCAGCAGTATAGGCCCGGGAAGCACAGATACGCAGTATTTT. Protein sequence: CASSIGPGSTDTQYF.

The sample holds a few counts of this clone. The chain links TRBV11-3 to TRBJ1-1; TRBD1 matches at 7 bases. The CDR3 runs 13 residues. CDR1 and CDR2 (germline): SGHNT, YENEEA. The trim removed 6 bases at V and 6 bases at J, leaving 7 bases unmatched. CDR3 nucleotide sequence: TGTGCCAGCAGTTCCACCAGGGGGGCTGAAGCTTTCTTT. Its translation is CASSSTRGAEAFF.